This T cell receptor (beta chain) is drawn from a study of blood T cells in healthy people across ages. Together with a sample-barcoded 5' primer, a J-beta primer mix was included in a second PCR lasting about 6 to 11 cycles. TCRdb reanalysed the 5' RACE reads using MiXCR and keeps one entry per CDR3 protein. The data contain about 1.4 million distinct CDR3 sequences, approximately 59% of them singletons. Aged about 6 to 100, donors were systemically healthy Caucasians from Russia. Total RNA extraction produced at least 6 micrograms (per sample) for the study. Regarding the study as a whole: Naive and antigen-experienced cells could not be conclusively compared, given unsorted PBMCs. TCR beta diversity correlated strongly with naive T cell percentage.

Note on this clonotype: Antigen specificity is unknown.

CDR3 length: 14 residues. Germline V CDR1 and CDR2: MGHRA, YSYEKL. Sequenced: blood. The source is a young man in good health. The chain uses TRBV4-1 and TRBJ2-5; 9 nucleotides align to TRBD2. The assigned J gene may be wrong: the sequence end matches TRBJ2-7 better. CDR3 coding DNA: TGCGCCAGCAGCCACCAACTAGCGGGCTACGAGCAGTACTTC. Residues: CASSHQLAGYEQYF.